Presented here are 26 T cell receptor beta chains from one specimen sequenced in a study of cytomegalovirus exposure and HLA in healthy donors. 13 Jbeta primers and 60 Vbeta primers were used for the PCR. Some clones are missing from TCRdb's copy, which holds only in-frame ones; the method was immunoSEQ multiplex PCR. The repertoire holds 100,000 to 150,000 clones, with about 80% as singletons. Sequencing was performed on PBMCs. Receptors originate from a man younger than 45 in good health and CMV-seropositive.

V gene TRBV5-8 combines with J gene TRBJ2-5; 7 nucleotides match TRBD1. J gave up 9 bases and V 2 bases, and 19 bases lay outside the gene matches. The CDR3 is 17 amino acids. Looked up from germline, CDR1 is SGHTS and CDR2 is YDEGEE. CDR3 DNA sequence: TGTGCCAGCAGCTTAGGGCCGGGCGACAGGGAGTTTTATGCCCAGTACTTC. Residues: CASSLGPGDREFYAQYF. Complete variable domain (other parts from reference TRBV5-8 and TRBJ2-5): EAGVTQSPTHLIKTRGQQATLRCSPISGHTSVYWYQQALGLGLQFLLWYDEGEERNRGNFPPRFSGRQFPNYSSELNVNALELEDSALYLCASSLGPGDREFYAQYFGPGTRLLVL.

The gene calls are TRBV29-1 and TRBJ2-1; the D gene is possibly TRBD2 (6 bases). This CDR3 comprises 14 residues. Germline V CDR1 and CDR2: SQVTM, ANQGSEA. V shed 7 bases and J shed 2 bases, with 15 bases lying between them. In DNA, the CDR3 is TGCAGCGGCCGGAGGGACTTCACCTACAATGAGCAGTTCTTC. Its protein product is CSGRRDFTYNEQFF.

V and J are TRBV7-8 and TRBJ2-6; no firm D call. Germline V gives CDR1 SGHVS, CDR2 FQNEAQ. The CDR3 covers 14 residues. Trimming removed 5 bases from V and 2 bases from J, with 7 bases in between. As DNA, the CDR3 is TGTGCCAGCAGCCTAACGGCTGGGGCCAACGTCCTGACTTTC. The encoded protein is CASSLTAGANVLTF.

This clone was counted once. The rearrangement links TRBV2 to TRBJ1-4, with TRBD1 matching 8 bases. This CDR3 spans 15 amino acids. V shed 6 bases, J shed 4 bases, and the junction held 7 bases outside the gene matches. The V gene's germline CDR1 is SNHLY and CDR2 FYNNEI. Written as DNA, the CDR3 is TGTGCCAGCAGCGCGGACAGGGCTGGTAATGAAAAACTGTTTTTT. Residues: CASSADRAGNEKLFF.

The rearrangement joins TRBV14 to TRBJ1-1; TRBD1 agrees at 9 bases. The CDR3 has 13 amino acids. V dropped 1 base and J dropped 11; count of bases not matched to a gene: 5. The germline V gene encodes CDR1 SGHDN and CDR2 FVKESK. The CDR3 protein is CASSQVQGADAFF. CDR3 DNA: TGTGCCAGCAGCCAAGTACAGGGGGCGGACGCTTTCTTT.

This chain connects TRBV5-1 to TRBJ1-1; TRBD1 matches at 8 bases. Trimming at V came to 0 bases and at J to 4 bases, leaving 2 bases not matched to a gene. This CDR3 is 14 amino acids long. The germline V gene has CDR1 SGHRS and CDR2 YFSETQ. CDR3 amino acids: CASSLAGQGTEAFF. The CDR3 DNA sequence: TGCGCCAGCAGCTTGGCCGGACAGGGCACTGAAGCTTTCTTT.

The V gene is TRBV5-6, the J gene TRBJ1-2, with unresolved D. Germline V gene data show CDR1 as SGHDT and CDR2 as YYEEEE. The CDR3 is 15 residues long. V shed 0 bases and J shed 2 bases, with 11 bases lying between them. Written as DNA, the CDR3 is TGTGCCAGCAGCTTGGCGCGGGGTTCGAACTATGGCTACACCTTC. The encoded protein is CASSLARGSNYGYTF.

The J gene is TRBJ1-5, the V gene TRBV19; the D is unclear. Germline V gene sequence: CDR1 LNHDA, CDR2 SQIVND (reference sequence). V gave up 6 bases and J gave up 0 bases, with 21 bases separating them. The CDR3 contains 18 residues. In DNA form, the CDR3 reads TGTGCCAGTAGCCGACCTCGGGCAGGCGACTATAGCAATCAGCCCCAGCATTTT. Its protein is CASSRPRAGDYSNQPQHF.

The chain employs TRBV4-1 and TRBJ1-3; D remains ambiguous. Trimming took off 0 bases at V and 0 bases at J, with 6 bases between the two ends. The CDR3 covers 15 residues. Per germline, CDR1 MGHRA and CDR2 YSYEKL. The CDR3 DNA follows: TGCGCCAGCAGCCAAGATGAGGGCTCTGGAAACACCATATATTTT. Protein product: CASSQDEGSGNTIYF.

The gene calls are TRBV18 and TRBJ1-3; tentative D call: TRBD1 (6 bases). V gave up 5 bases and J gave up 0 bases, with 11 bases separating them. The length of the CDR3 is 15 residues. Germline CDR1 KGHSH, CDR2 LQKENI. This CDR3 reads CASSARQDSGNTIYF. CDR3 coding DNA: TGTGCCAGCTCAGCCCGACAGGACTCTGGAAACACCATATATTTT.

The CDR3 loop reads CASSQDRFYEQYF. CDR3 in DNA: TGTGCCAGCAGTCAGGACAGATTCTACGAGCAGTACTTC. V gene TRBV6-6 combines with J gene TRBJ2-7, with D perhaps matching TRBD1 (6 bases). Trimming pared 5 bases from V and 3 bases from J, leaving 11 bases between. CDR1 MNHNY and CDR2 SVGAGI come from the germline V gene (reference sequence). The CDR3 is made up of 13 amino acids.

This chain connects TRBV2 to TRBJ2-7; D is perhaps TRBD2 (6 bases). Germline CDR1 SNHLY, CDR2 FYNNEI. The CDR3 is made up of 13 amino acids. Trimming shortened V by 3 bases and J by 5 bases, and 11 bases separated the two germline ends. In nucleotides, the CDR3 is TGTGCCAGCAGTGACGGTGGAGGGGACGAGCAGTACTTC. It encodes CASSDGGGDEQYF.

The rearrangement uses TRBV9 and TRBJ1-2; D may be TRBD1 (6 bases). CDR1 and CDR2 (germline): SGDLS, YYNGEE. The CDR3 contains 19 residues. Trimming stripped 0 bases from V and 2 bases from J, with 23 bases between. The CDR3 coding sequence is TGTGCCAGCAGCGTAGCTACGGTCGAGCGGGACACCCCCAACTATGGCTACACCTTC. As protein: CASSVATVERDTPNYGYTF.

This chain joins TRBV28 and TRBJ2-4; TRBD1 is a possible D gene (5 bases). CDR1 and CDR2 (germline): MDHEN, SYDVKM. The CDR3 is made up of 15 amino acids. V lost 2 bases and J lost 8, with 16 bases in between. CDR3 in DNA: TGTGCCAGCAGTTTACCCAGGGCCCACGGTGACATTCAGTACTTC. This encodes CASSLPRAHGDIQYF.

The chain carries TRBV5-1 and TRBJ1-2; no clear D. Per the germline V gene, CDR1 is SGHRS and CDR2 is YFSETQ. This CDR3 is built from 13 residues. Trimming took 0 bases from V and 7 from J, leaving 10 bases between them. The CDR3 reads CASSLGSWAGYTF. DNA for the CDR3: TGCGCCAGCAGCTTGGGATCGTGGGCTGGCTACACCTTC.

A note on this clone: The junction does not match germline at one end; this may be a read error. This chain uses TRBV19 with TRBJ2-6, with a tentative D call TRBD1 (5 bases). The CDR3 covers 18 residues. Germline V lookup: CDR1 LNHDA, CDR2 SQIVND (reference sequence). This chain's CDR3 is CASSDPHARVEGANGLTF. For the CDR3, the DNA is TGTGCCAGTAGTGACCCCCACGCCAGGGTGGAAGGGGCCAACGGCCTGACTTTC.

The rearrangement links TRBV6-4 to TRBJ2-7; D may be TRBD2 (5 bases). Trimming removed 4 bases from V and 0 bases from J, with 7 bases in between. CDR3 length: 13 residues. Germline CDR1 MRHNA, CDR2 SNTAGT. The CDR3 DNA reads TGTGCCAGCAGTGTCCGGGACTCCTACGAGCAGTACTTC. Translated, it gives CASSVRDSYEQYF.

The rearrangement links TRBV7-9 to TRBJ1-1; D gene ambiguous. There are 15 residues in the CDR3. CDR1 is SEHNR and CDR2 is FQNEAQ in the germline V gene (reference sequence). The ends were cut back, 5 bases at V and 1 base at J, with 14 bases in the middle. The CDR3 region is CASSPSLAANTEAFF. As DNA, the CDR3 is TGTGCCAGCAGCCCCAGCCTCGCGGCGAACACTGAAGCTTTCTTT.

The chain links TRBV4-1 to TRBJ1-1; 7 bases match TRBD1. The V gene end was trimmed by 2 bases and the J gene end by 0 bases; junction bases not matched to a gene: 6. The V gene's germline CDR1 is MGHRA and CDR2 YSYEKL. The CDR3 consists of 16 residues. The CDR3 DNA reads as TGCGCCAGCAGCCAATCGACAGGGCACATGAACACTGAAGCTTTCTTT. This encodes CASSQSTGHMNTEAFF.

The chain has TRBV19 and TRBJ2-2; TRBD2 aligns across 9 bases. Germline CDR1 is LNHDA and CDR2 is SQIVND (reference sequence). This CDR3 contains 18 residues. J gave up 0 bases and V 4 bases, and 9 bases lay outside the gene matches. The CDR3 reads CASSTLGSGSTNTGELFF. The CDR3 DNA sequence: TGTGCCAGTAGTACCCTGGGTAGCGGGAGTACGAACACCGGGGAGCTGTTTTTT. The whole variable domain, remainder taken from reference TRBV19 and TRBJ2-2, is DGGITQSPKYLFRKEGQNVTLSCEQNLNHDAMYWYRQDPGQGLRLIYYSQIVNDFQKGDIAEGYSVSREKKESFPLTVTSAQKNPTAFYLCASSTLGSGSTNTGELFFGEGSRLTVL.

The chain recombines TRBV25-1 with TRBJ1-4; D ambiguous. There are 13 residues in the CDR3. Germline CDR1 and CDR2: MGHDK and SYGVNS. Deletions cut 2 bases from V and 7 bases from J, with 8 bases between. Here the CDR3 DNA reads TGTGCCAGCAGTGAAGAGGGAGGTGAAAAACTGTTTTTT. Protein product: CASSEEGGEKLFF.

The chain is built from TRBV9 and TRBJ1-1; D may be TRBD1 (5 bases). CDR1 SGDLS and CDR2 YYNGEE come from the germline V gene. CDR3 size: 15 residues. Trimming pared 4 bases from V and 4 bases from J, leaving 17 bases between. The CDR3 DNA reads as TGTGCCAGCAGCCCTCAAGGGAGGGGTATCACTGAAGCTTTCTTT. Residues: CASSPQGRGITEAFF.

The chain carries TRBV30 and TRBJ2-5; D may be TRBD2 (5 bases). TRBJ2-7 explains the end of the DNA better; the J call may be wrong. Germline V gives CDR1 GTSNPN, CDR2 SVGIG (reference sequence). The CDR3 is made up of 14 amino acids. The CDR3 is CAWSRGVHNYEQYF. CDR3 in DNA: TGTGCCTGGAGTCGGGGAGTTCACAACTACGAGCAGTACTTC.

The J gene is TRBJ2-1, the V gene TRBV7-9; TRBD2 agrees at 9 bases. V dropped 1 base and J dropped 5; count of bases not matched to a gene: 15. The CDR3 is 19 residues long. Looked up from germline, CDR1 is SEHNR and CDR2 is FQNEAQ (reference sequence). The CDR3 spells CASSLGSLAGRRSHNEQFF. CDR3 bases: TGTGCCAGCAGCTTAGGTTCCCTAGCGGGGCGTAGGTCCCACAATGAGCAGTTCTTC.

The V and J genes are TRBV9 and TRBJ2-1; TRBD2 agrees at 13 bases. The V and J ends lost 0 bases and 8 bases, in that order; junction bases with no gene match: 5. CDR1 is SGDLS, CDR2 YYNGEE, per germline. The CDR3 is 16 residues long. For the CDR3, the DNA is TGTGCCAGCAGCGTAGGGGGGACTAGCGGGGTCTATGAGCAGTTCTTC. Its protein is CASSVGGTSGVYEQFF.

The V gene is TRBV5-1, the J gene TRBJ2-1, with TRBD2 matching over 9 bases. Germline V gives CDR1 SGHRS, CDR2 YFSETQ. The CDR3 sequence is 17 residues long. Trimming at V came to 4 bases and at J to 6 bases, leaving 14 bases not matched to a gene. Here the CDR3 DNA reads TGCGCCAGCAGCCCGCCCTTGGCGGGGGGGCCGGTCAATGAGCAGTTCTTC. It encodes CASSPPLAGGPVNEQFF.